This section outlines one TCR beta chain sequence together with its context. Its binding antigen is unknown. One base away there is no much larger clone; base qualities are not given. Relative to germline, V is 1 base shorter and J is 3 bases shorter, with 12 bases between their ends. Its CDR3 holds 16 amino acids, cysteine through phenylalanine. Only the CDR3 portion is preserved as DNA: 48 bases, with reading frame beginning at the first base. Looking up the germline V gene yields CDR1 SGHTA and CDR2 FQGNSA. The data derive from a study of cytomegalovirus exposure and HLA in healthy donors (dated by TCRdb to 2016 to 2017). With regard to the full study: An earlier analysis of some 500 of the donors reported 250 to 300 Gb of sequence data and 117 million unique TCR beta sequences from about 200 million T cells. About 300 gigabases of sequencing data and tens of millions of unique TCR sequences were included in an early release covering several hundred HLA-typed donors. Of the approximately 400 genotyped donors, 81% were placed in the genetic ancestry cluster associated with self-reported Caucasian donors. The aim of the study was to test whether cataloging public T cell receptors could identify signatures of past pathogen exposure. Using immunosequencing, the study profiled T cell repertoires from 666 subjects and related those repertoires to cytomegalovirus serostatus. A separate validation cohort of about 110 different subjects was used in addition to the roughly 700-subject first cohort. To predict cytomegalovirus infection status, the study combined high-throughput TCR immunosequencing, statistical association of individual TCRs with disease status, and machine learning. To study patterns of TCR occurrence, a later analysis re-analyzed previously published TCR beta repertoires from several hundred donors and added high-resolution HLA genotyping. The later analysis used no new phenotypic data to find candidate immune exposures, relying instead on TCR beta sequences and their occurrence across donors. An earlier analysis of 587 of the donors used high-throughput TCR beta sequencing to judge whether each TCR beta V gene segment behaved as functional or pseudogenic. Donor age, sex, ethnicity and CMV serostatus were compiled alongside the repertoire data. Genome-wide SNP genotypes for about three fifths of the 666 donors were used in a later genetic analysis, which treated that subset as a discovery cohort. Every repertoire in the discovery cohort had been generated on one and the same sequencing platform. HLA typing included class I and class II loci at four-digit resolution. The number of typed donors differed by locus: about 620-640 for A, B, C, DRB1 and DQB1; approximately 520 for DQA1; approximately 600 for DPA1; and about 470 for DPB1. Roughly 5 DR-DQ haplotypes were handled as single units for association and clustering because linkage in the cohort was strong. Among 300 to 500 genotyped donors of the cohort, an average of approximately 200,000 unique TCR beta nucleotide sequences was sequenced per donor, of which 15% to 20% were non-productive.

The cohort consisted of hundreds of healthy bone marrow donors. Cohort members were all nominally healthy when sampled, although unrecorded immune exposures were likely present. The donor tested CMV seronegative, placing the donor among the 350 to 400 seronegative members of the cohort. A peripheral blood sample was provided by each donor, and peripheral blood mononuclear cells were used for TCR beta sequencing. The Qiagen DNeasy Blood Extraction Kit was used to extract genomic DNA from the blood cell samples. Overall study results and their limits: Most CMV-associated TCR beta chains appeared to be HLA-restricted in a later analysis, and the HLA associations seemed to be driven largely by CMV exposure. Only TCR beta chains were sequenced in this cohort, and the absence of alpha or paired-chain data limited detectable features. Because HLA typing was unavailable for some donors at each locus, only the typed subset was used in association tests. Because the 87-base-pair reads could not distinguish some IMGT-functional V segments, including TRBV6-2 and TRBV6-3, those segments were excluded. The authors suggested that the approach could potentially be generalized to other disease states and immunological phenotypes. The earlier analysis of 450 to 700 of the donors excluded 15 to 20 rarely observed V segments, including chromosome 9 orphons, because counts were too low. In a later genetic analysis, a missense DCLRE1C variant was associated with V-gene and J-gene trimming of TCR beta chains, and the association was replicated in an independent cohort. The study gave a list of some 150 TCR beta chains associated with cytomegalovirus. In a later analysis, several top co-occurrence clusters were reported to appear linked to parvovirus B19, influenza, CMV and Epstein-Barr virus. Most TCR sequences were seen in very few donors, while some public TCRs were found in many individuals. In a later analysis, 15,000 to 20,000 TCR beta sequences were associated with specific HLA alleles at a false discovery rate of 0.05. According to a later analysis, TCR association rates differed among HLA loci, with DRB1 alleles showing the most associated TCRs and HLA-C alleles showing the fewest. Broadly in line with IMGT annotations, most TCR beta V segments showed up in productive rearrangements about 87% or about 30% of the time in an earlier analysis of 587 of the donors. Immune exposure information for the cohort was limited to CMV serostatus. Assigning TCR associations to individual alleles was difficult when HLA alleles, especially DR and DQ, strongly co-occurred. The classifier was reported to diagnose cytomegalovirus status with high specificity and sensitivity in both the original cohort and the validation cohort. A cluster of highly shared sequence variants was judged likely to represent a technical artifact of the sequencing pipeline. The presence/absence analyses assumed that sequencing depth was roughly uniform across donors, and that assumption may not be true. A further reported finding was that TCR beta sequences accurately predicted the HLA-A and HLA-B alleles for most subjects in the first cohort. Linkage disequilibrium might explain the correlated functional status among segregating V segments, but an unknown experimental factor could not be ruled out. Three of the identified cytomegalovirus-associated TCR beta chains were confirmed in vitro to be specific for cytomegalovirus antigens. Compared with the 666-donor mean, donors in an Asian-associated ancestry cluster had fewer N-insertions in productive TCRs, according to a later genetic analysis. In a later analysis, HLA-associated TCR beta chains were found to be more clonally expanded and to have lower generation probabilities than equally common non-associated chains.

The library was produced with the immunoSEQ multiplex PCR assay. For the multiplex PCR, a mixture combining 60 forward primers for TCR Vbeta segments and 13 reverse primers for TCR Jbeta segments was used. Amplification of the CDR3 region of rearranged TCR beta genes was performed with a multiplex PCR assay on genomic DNA. The amplified TCR beta libraries were sequenced on the Illumina HiSeq System as 87-base-pair reads. The source study handled its data this way. A later analysis tallied 75 million to 95 million unique TCR beta chains across the 666 repertoires, and around 12 million of those chains were shared by two or more donors. Raw reads were error-corrected and collapsed into unique sequences by a nearest-neighbor algorithm in which closely related sequences were merged to remove PCR and sequencing errors. To assign V, D and J gene segments, CDR3 sequences were aligned to IMGT reference sequences. For a sequence to be retained, a match of at least six nucleotides to both a V gene segment and a J gene segment was required. Rearrangements were called productive when the CDR3 lacked stop codons and stayed in frame with V and J; all others were non-productive. Following IMGT convention, CDR3 was defined as the stretch from the second conserved V-encoded cysteine up to the conserved J-encoded phenylalanine. The earlier analysis of roughly 590 of the donors excluded sequences that lacked an unambiguous match to a single V gene segment. In an earlier analysis of approximately 590 of the donors, a V segment was called functional when productive rearrangements were above 56.7%, and segregating when the standard deviation between donors exceeded 5%. A statistical classification framework was developed to diagnose cytomegalovirus status using the catalog of TCR beta chain sequences. V and J gene assignment, in a later analysis, came from comparing TCR nucleotide sequences with IMGT/GENE-DB human TR gene sequences. In a later analysis, CDR3 sequences and most-parsimonious VDJ recombination scenarios were assigned using the TCRdist pipeline. In a later analysis, each TCR beta chain was defined by its CDR3 amino acid sequence together with its V-gene family, and reads without a unique V-gene family were excluded. A later analysis removed 500 to 600 highly shared, low-generation-probability nucleotide sequences to deal with suspected cross-contamination and a sequencing artifact. A later analysis calculated a clonal expansion index for each public chain from normalized within-repertoire ranks of inferred template counts. In a later analysis, generation probabilities were computed with a VDJ recombination model fitted to out-of-frame rearrangements, and the resulting probabilities were checked against IGoR. In a later analysis, hypergeometric tests were used to score TCR-TCR, TCR-HLA and TCR-CMV co-occurrence, with a repertoire-size bias correction applied to TCR pairs. In a later analysis, false discovery rates were estimated by permuting HLA or CMV assignments 20 times. A later analysis grouped co-occurring TCRs with DBSCAN, adding TCRdist sequence similarity when clustering within HLA-allele-positive subsets. Co-occurrence clustering excluded repertoires with fewer than 30,000 or more than 120,000 public chains, plus five with anomalous nucleotide sharing. The immuneACCESS repertoire file appears here via TCRdb, limited to in-frame rearrangements. These files lack a portion of the clones; in checked studies, under half of the deficit traces to unresolved V genes, and the cause of the others is not known. The DNA gave D and trimming, while V, J and clone size come from that table. The sample records 100,000 to 150,000 clones, under 85% of which are singletons. Approximately 1.7% of the sample rests with the top ten.

Sequences were obtained from PBMCs. This TCR derives from a boy younger than 18 in good health and CMV-seronegative. The chain links TRBV7-2 with TRBJ2-2, with the identity of the D gene unclear. In nucleotides, the sequence is TGTGCCAGCAGCTTAGAACCGACAATAGACACCGGGGAGCTGTTTTTT. This encodes CASSLEPTIDTGELFF.